This is a list of T cell receptor beta chains from one sample in a study of T cell responses to AZD1222 COVID-19 vaccine. Libraries were prepared by immunoSEQ multiplex PCR; TCRdb keeps only in-frame clonotypes and omits some of them. The sample records 70,000 to 95,000 clones, about 90% being singletons. Sequenced here: peripheral blood, sampled 28 days after the second AZD1222 dose. The source is an adult who received the AZD1222 COVID-19 vaccine. The CDR3 runs from the conserved cysteine through the conserved F or W. Each record gives: J gene, V gene, CDR3 protein.

j_call: TRBJ1-2; v_call: TRBV6-5; cdr3_aa: CASRPLRDLVYGYTF
j_call: TRBJ2-7; v_call: TRBV5-1; cdr3_aa: CASSQVDRSSYEQYF
j_call: TRBJ1-5; v_call: TRBV7-9; cdr3_aa: CASSAWDSSNQPQHF
j_call: TRBJ2-7; v_call: TRBV10-3; cdr3_aa: CATGQGLYEQYF
j_call: TRBJ1-2; v_call: TRBV15; cdr3_aa: CATSRDDLRRYPNYGYTF
j_call: TRBJ2-2; v_call: TRBV7-2; cdr3_aa: CASSPTSTDTGELFF
j_call: TRBJ1-2; v_call: TRBV24-1; cdr3_aa: CATSRKEADGYTF
j_call: TRBJ1-2; v_call: TRBV18; cdr3_aa: CASSPPLDPSARGYTF
j_call: TRBJ1-1; v_call: TRBV2; cdr3_aa: CASRGQRTEAFF
j_call: TRBJ2-5; v_call: TRBV6-2/TRBV6-3; cdr3_aa: CASSWTGSGGETQYF
j_call: TRBJ2-3; v_call: TRBV24-1; cdr3_aa: CATSDFRGGTDTQYF
j_call: TRBJ2-2; v_call: TRBV27; cdr3_aa: CASSFGGSLLGELFF
j_call: TRBJ1-2; v_call: TRBV5-1; cdr3_aa: CASSVLVGDYGYTF
j_call: TRBJ1-3; v_call: TRBV7-8; cdr3_aa: CASSDNGAPDSGNTIYF
j_call: TRBJ2-7; v_call: TRBV27; cdr3_aa: CASGTANSYEQYF
j_call: TRBJ1-4; v_call: TRBV30; cdr3_aa: CAWKGGSANEKLFF